The sequence of this T cell receptor (beta chain) was determined in a study of vaccination and CD4 T cells after COVID-19. Turning to the study itself: Samples after vaccination came a median roughly eleven weeks past dose two, ranging 14 to 241. Controls had a CEFX pool, an HIV-1 Nef pool, or no peptide added. Study findings and constraints: Recorded median SARS-CoV-2-reactive clonotype numbers increased from about 20 to 38 without reaching significance.

The CDR3 length is 15 residues. The J segment lost 7 bases and the V segment lost 7 bases, leaving 9 bases of the junction unmatched. The germline V gene encodes CDR1 MNHNS and CDR2 SASEGT. A note on this clonotype: The antigen remains undetermined.

Treatment noted: 10-day PBMC culture with coronavirus spike peptide pools or control peptides (ViraFEST assay). Sequencing of DNA taken from cultured CD4+ T cells relied on the Oncomine TCR Beta short-read assay. The genomic DNA was obtained from cultured CD4+ T cells by extraction with the QIAamp micro DNA kit. TCRdb independently ran MiXCR on the PCR reads; one entry per CDR3 protein. The sample carries approximately 12,000 distinct CDR3 sequences, approximately 46% recorded once. The specimen was CD4+ T cells from blood, cultured in vitro. The clonotype originates from a human donor who had recovered from COVID-19. The chain is built from TRBV6-1 and TRBJ2-1; 11 positions match TRBD1. CDR3 sequence (DNA): TGTGCCAGCACCAAGGCCGGGACAGGGGGAAATGAGCAGTTCTTC. It codes for CASTKAGTGGNEQFF.